This TCR beta chain comes out of a study of T-cell memory formation after mild COVID-19. MiXCR, applied by TCRdb to the 5' RACE reads, yields one record per CDR3 protein. The table shows 200,000 to 250,000 distinct CDR3 sequences, with over 9% occurring only once. Study results and limitations: Researchers found some responding clones in pre-infection memory, a sign that cross-reactive memory joined.

This clonotype was observed a few times. Its target is unknown. Germline V gene sequence: CDR1 MNHEY, CDR2 SVGEGT. With 6 bases removed from V and 0 bases from J, the gap between germline ends came to 9 bases. The CDR3 runs to 14 residues. This clonotype originated in a man between 18 and 29 years old who had mild COVID-19 (a few samples of this study predate the infection). Cell type and time point are not known. The source material was PBMCs or a T cell subset sorted from them (not recorded which). The chain links TRBV6-2 or TRBV6-3 to TRBJ1-3; D ambiguous. CDR3 residues: CASRQSHSGNTIYF. The CDR3 coding sequence is TGTGCCAGCAGACAGAGCCACTCTGGAAACACCATATATTTT.